This TCR beta chain stems from a study of cytomegalovirus exposure and HLA in healthy donors. With 2 bases clipped from V and 6 bases from J, the junction kept 3 bases outside the gene matches. This CDR3 is 15 amino acids long. CDR1 SGHRS and CDR2 YFSETQ come from the germline V gene. General observations from the study: A later analysis associated approximately 17,000 TCR beta sequences with HLA alleles at a 0.05 false discovery rate. As confirmed in vitro, a few CMV-associated chains were specific for CMV antigens. Most of the CMV-associated TCR beta chains (in a later analysis) appeared to be HLA-restricted.

Both 60 Vbeta primers and 13 Jbeta primers went into the PCR. Sequencing used immunoSEQ multiplex PCR; TCRdb keeps in-frame clones, though not all of them. The sample carries tens of thousands of clones, roughly 75% recorded once. Donors counted as nominally healthy when sampled, yet unrecorded immune exposures were likely. About this clone: Its antigen is currently unknown.

The chain combines TRBV5-1 with TRBJ2-2; 11 bases agree with TRBD2. This clonotype was sampled from a woman aged 30 to 39 in good health and CMV-seronegative. Material: PBMCs. The CDR3 nucleotides read TGCGCCAGCAGCTTTACTAGCGGGAGTGCCGGGGAGCTGTTTTTT. Its translation: CASSFTSGSAGELFF.